These 6 T cell receptor beta chains originate from one sample sequenced in a study of blood T cells in healthy people across ages. Alongside a J-beta primer mix, a sample-barcoded 5' primer served in a second PCR lasting roughly 7 to 11 cycles. TCRdb passed the 5' RACE reads through MiXCR, listing each CDR3 protein once. The repertoire holds hundreds of thousands of distinct CDR3 sequences, with 52% as singletons. The material sequenced was blood. Receptor source: a woman older than 75 in good health.

On this clonotype: Given a much more abundant clone one base away, this may be a read error. This chain joins TRBV5-1 and TRBJ2-5; D call uncertain. The germline V gene has CDR1 SGHRS and CDR2 YFSETQ. Trimming left V 0 bases short and J 4 bases short, with 7 bases between. The CDR3 runs to 13 residues. The CDR3, as DNA: TGCGCCAGCAGCTTGGACAGTCCAGAGACCCAGTACTTC. This codes for CASSLDSPETQYF.

This rearrangement joins TRBV7-2 to TRBJ2-3; TRBD1 might be the D (6 bases). Germline lookup yields CDR1 SGHTA and CDR2 FQGNSA. The CDR3 consists of 15 residues. With 5 bases removed from V and 4 bases from J, the gap between germline ends came to 16 bases. Here the CDR3 DNA reads TGTGCCAGCAGCACAGGACAGATCATCGCAGATACGCAGTATTTT. Its translation: CASSTGQIIADTQYF.

The chain carries TRBV3-1 and TRBJ1-5; a weak D match, TRBD1 (5 bases). V dropped 1 base and J dropped 6 bases, with 10 bases sitting between them. The CDR3 runs to 14 residues. Germline loops: CDR1 LGHDT, CDR2 YNNKEL (reference sequence). CDR3 in amino acids: CASSQGMGPQPQHF. CDR3 coding DNA: TGTGCCAGCAGCCAAGGTATGGGGCCTCAGCCCCAGCATTTT.

This clonotype was seen at least ten times. This rearrangement joins TRBV12-3 or TRBV12-4 to TRBJ1-2; 7 bases agree with TRBD1. With V trimmed by 6 bases and J by 6 bases, 10 bases remained unmatched. This CDR3 contains 14 residues. The CDR3 reads CASRQSAGGNGYTF. The CDR3 nucleotides are TGTGCCAGCAGGCAGTCGGCAGGGGGTAATGGCTACACCTTC.

Only a few counts were recorded for this clonotype. V is TRBV20-1 and J is TRBJ2-1, with D possibly TRBD1 on 6 matching bases. The CDR3 runs to 17 residues. Looked up from germline, CDR1 is DFQATT and CDR2 is SNEGSKA (reference sequence). V lost 0 bases and J lost 1, with 16 bases in between. In DNA form, the CDR3 reads TGCAGTGCTAGAGATCTATGGAAGGGGACATCCTACAATGAGCAGTTCTTC. Translation gives CSARDLWKGTSYNEQFF.

In its sample, this clonotype was seen a few times. The chain is built from TRBV7-2 and TRBJ2-5; D call uncertain. The CDR3 totals 12 residues. Trimming pared 4 bases from V and 11 bases from J, leaving 14 bases between. Germline V gene data show CDR1 as SGHTA and CDR2 as FQGNSA. CDR3 DNA: TGTGCCAGCAGCTCGTACCTGGGTGAGCAGTACTTC. Translation: CASSSYLGEQYF.